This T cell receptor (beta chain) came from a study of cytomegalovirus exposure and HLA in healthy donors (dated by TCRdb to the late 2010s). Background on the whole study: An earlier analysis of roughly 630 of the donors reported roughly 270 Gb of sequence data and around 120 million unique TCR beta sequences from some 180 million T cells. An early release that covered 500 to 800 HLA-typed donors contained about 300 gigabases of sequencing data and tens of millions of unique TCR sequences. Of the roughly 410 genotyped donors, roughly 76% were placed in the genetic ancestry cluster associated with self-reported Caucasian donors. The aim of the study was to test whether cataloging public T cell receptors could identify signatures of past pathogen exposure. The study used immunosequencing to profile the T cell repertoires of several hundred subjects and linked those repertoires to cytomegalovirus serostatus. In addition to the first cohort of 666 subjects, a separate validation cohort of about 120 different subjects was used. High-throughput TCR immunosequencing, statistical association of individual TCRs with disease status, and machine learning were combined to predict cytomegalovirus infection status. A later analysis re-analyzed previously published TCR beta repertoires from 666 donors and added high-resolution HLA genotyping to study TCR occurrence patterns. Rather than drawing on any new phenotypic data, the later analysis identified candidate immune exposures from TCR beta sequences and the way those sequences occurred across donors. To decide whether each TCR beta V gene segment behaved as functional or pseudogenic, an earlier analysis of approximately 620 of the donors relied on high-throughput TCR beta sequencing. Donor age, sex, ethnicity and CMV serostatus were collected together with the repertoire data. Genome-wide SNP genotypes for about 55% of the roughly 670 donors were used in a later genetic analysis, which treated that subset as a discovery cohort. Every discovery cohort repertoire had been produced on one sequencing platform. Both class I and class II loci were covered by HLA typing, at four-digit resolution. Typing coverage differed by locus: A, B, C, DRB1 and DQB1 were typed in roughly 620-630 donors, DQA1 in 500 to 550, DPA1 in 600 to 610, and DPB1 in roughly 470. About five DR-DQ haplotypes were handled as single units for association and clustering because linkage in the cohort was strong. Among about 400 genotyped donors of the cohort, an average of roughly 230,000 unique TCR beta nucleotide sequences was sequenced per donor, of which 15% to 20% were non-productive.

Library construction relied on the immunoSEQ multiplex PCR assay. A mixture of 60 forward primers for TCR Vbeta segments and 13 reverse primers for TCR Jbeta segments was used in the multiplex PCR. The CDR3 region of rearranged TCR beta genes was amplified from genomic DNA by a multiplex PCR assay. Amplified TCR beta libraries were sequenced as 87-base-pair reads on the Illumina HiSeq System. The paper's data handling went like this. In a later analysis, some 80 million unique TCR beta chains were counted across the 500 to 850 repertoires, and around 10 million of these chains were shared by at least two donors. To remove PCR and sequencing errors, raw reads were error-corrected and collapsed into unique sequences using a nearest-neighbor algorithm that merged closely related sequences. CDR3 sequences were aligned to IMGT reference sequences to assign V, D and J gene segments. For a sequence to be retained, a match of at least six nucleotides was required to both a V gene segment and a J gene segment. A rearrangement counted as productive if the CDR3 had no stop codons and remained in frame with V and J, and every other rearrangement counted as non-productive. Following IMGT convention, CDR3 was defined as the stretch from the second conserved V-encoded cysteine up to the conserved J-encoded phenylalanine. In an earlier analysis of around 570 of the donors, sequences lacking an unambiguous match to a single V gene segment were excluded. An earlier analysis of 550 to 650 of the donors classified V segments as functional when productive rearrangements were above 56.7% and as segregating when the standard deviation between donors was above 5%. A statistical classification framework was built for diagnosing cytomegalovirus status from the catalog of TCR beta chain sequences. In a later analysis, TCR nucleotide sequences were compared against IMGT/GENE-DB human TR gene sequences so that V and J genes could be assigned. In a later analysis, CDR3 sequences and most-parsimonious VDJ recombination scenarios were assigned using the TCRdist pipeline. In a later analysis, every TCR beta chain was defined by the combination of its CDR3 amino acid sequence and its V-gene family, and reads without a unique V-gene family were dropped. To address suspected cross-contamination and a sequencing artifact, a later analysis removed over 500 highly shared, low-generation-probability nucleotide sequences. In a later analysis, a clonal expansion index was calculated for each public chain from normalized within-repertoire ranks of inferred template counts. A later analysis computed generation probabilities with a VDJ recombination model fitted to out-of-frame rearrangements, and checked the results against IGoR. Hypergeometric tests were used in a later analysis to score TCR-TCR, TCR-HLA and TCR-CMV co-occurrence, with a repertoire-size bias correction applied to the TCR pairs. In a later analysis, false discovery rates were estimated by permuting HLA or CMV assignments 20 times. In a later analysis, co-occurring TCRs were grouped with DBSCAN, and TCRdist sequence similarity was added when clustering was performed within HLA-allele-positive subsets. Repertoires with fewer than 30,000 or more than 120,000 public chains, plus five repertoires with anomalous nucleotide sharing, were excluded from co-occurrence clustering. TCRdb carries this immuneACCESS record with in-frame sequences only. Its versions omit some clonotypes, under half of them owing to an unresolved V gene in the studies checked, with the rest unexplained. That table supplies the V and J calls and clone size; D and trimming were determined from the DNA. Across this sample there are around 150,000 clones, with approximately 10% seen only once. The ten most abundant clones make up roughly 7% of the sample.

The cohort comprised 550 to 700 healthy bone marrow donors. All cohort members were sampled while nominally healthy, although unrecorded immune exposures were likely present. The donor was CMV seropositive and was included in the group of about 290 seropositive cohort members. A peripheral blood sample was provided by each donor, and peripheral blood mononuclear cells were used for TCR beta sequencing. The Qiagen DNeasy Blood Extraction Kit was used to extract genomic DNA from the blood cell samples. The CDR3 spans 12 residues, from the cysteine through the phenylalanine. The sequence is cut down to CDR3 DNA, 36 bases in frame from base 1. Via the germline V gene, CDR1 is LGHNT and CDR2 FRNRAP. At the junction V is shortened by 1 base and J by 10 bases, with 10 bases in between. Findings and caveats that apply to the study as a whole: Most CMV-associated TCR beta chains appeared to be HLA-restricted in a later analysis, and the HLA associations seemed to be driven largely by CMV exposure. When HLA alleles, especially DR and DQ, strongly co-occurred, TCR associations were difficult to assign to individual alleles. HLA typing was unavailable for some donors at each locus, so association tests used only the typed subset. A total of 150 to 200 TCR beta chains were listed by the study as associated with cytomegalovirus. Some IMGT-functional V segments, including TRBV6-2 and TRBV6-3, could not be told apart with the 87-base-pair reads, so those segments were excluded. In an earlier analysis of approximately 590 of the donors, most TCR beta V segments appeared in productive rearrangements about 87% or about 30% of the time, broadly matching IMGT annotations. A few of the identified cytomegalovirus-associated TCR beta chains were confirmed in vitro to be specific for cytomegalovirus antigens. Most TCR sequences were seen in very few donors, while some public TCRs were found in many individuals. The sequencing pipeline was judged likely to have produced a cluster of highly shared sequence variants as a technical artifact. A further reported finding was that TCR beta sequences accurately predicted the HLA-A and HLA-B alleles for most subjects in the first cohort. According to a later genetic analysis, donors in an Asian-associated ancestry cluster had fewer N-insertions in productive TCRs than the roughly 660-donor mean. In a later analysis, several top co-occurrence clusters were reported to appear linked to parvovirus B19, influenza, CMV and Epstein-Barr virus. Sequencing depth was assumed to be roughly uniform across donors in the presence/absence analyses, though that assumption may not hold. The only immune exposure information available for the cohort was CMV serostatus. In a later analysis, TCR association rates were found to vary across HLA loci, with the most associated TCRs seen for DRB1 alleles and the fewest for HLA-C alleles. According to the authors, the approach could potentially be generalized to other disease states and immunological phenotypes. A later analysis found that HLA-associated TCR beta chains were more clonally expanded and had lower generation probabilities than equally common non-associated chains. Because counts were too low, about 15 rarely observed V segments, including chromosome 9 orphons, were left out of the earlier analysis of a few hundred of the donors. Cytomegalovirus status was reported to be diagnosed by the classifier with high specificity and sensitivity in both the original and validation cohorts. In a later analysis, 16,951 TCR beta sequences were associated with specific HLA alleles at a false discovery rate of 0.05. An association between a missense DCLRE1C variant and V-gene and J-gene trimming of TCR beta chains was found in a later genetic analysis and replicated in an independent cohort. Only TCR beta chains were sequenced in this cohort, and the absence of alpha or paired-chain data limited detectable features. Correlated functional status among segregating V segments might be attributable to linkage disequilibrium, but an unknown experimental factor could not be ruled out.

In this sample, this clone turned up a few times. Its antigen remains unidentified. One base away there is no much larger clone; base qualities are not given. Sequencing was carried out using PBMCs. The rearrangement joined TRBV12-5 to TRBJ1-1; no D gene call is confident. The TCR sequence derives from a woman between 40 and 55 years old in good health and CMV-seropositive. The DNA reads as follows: TGTGCTAGTGGTTTGGATGTAGGGAGAGCTTTCTTT. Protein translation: CASGLDVGRAFF. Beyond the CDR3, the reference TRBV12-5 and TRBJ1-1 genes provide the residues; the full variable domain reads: DARVTQTPRHKVTEMGQEVTMRCQPILGHNTVFWYRQTMMQGLELLAYFRNRAPLDDSGMPKDRFSAEMPDATLATLKIQPSEPRDSAVYFCASGLDVGRAFFGQGTRLTVV.